The 32 T cell receptor beta chains presented below share a single source sample, sequenced in a study of T cells after yellow fever vaccination. MiXCR, run by TCRdb on the 5' RACE reads, gives a single entry per CDR3 protein. The table includes 150,000 to 200,000 distinct CDR3 sequences, approximately 11% detected once. The material sequenced was CD8+ T cells sorted from PBMCs, taken 15 days after the yellow fever booster vaccination. These receptors came from a man in his late teens or twenties who received the YFV17D yellow fever vaccine.

CDR3 bases: TGCAGTGCCTTGGTTGGGGAGACCGGCTATGGCTACACCTTC. Translated, it gives CSALVGETGYGYTF. V usage is TRBV20-1 and J usage is TRBJ1-2; D gene ambiguous. Trimming took 6 bases from V and 4 from J, leaving 18 bases between them. There are 14 residues in the CDR3. Germline CDR1 is DFQATT and CDR2 is SNEGSKA (reference sequence).

Many counts were recorded for this clonotype. The gene calls are TRBV6-2 or TRBV6-3 and TRBJ2-7; tentatively, D is TRBD1 (5 bases). Trimming took 3 bases from V and 2 from J, leaving 11 bases between them. The CDR3 is 14 residues long. Germline assignment: CDR1 MNHEY and CDR2 SVGEGT. CDR3 coding DNA: TGTGCCAGCAGTTATATGGACATCCCCTACGAGCAGTACTTC. It specifies CASSYMDIPYEQYF.

CDR3 sequence reads: CASSSPTGGTEAFF. The CDR3 coding sequence is TGTGCCAGCAGCTCACCGACAGGGGGAACTGAAGCTTTCTTT. The chain uses TRBV2 and TRBJ1-1, with TRBD1 identical over 9 bases. CDR3 length: 14 residues. V lost 6 bases and J lost 5; bases outside the gene matches: 7. CDR1 and CDR2 (germline): SNHLY, FYNNEI.

The gene calls are TRBV4-1 and TRBJ1-1; 9 nucleotides line up with TRBD1. From germline, CDR1 is MGHRA and CDR2 YSYEKL. V trimming: 0 bases; J trimming: 4 bases; junction bases outside the gene matches: 3. The length of the CDR3 is 15 residues. For the CDR3, the DNA is TGCGCCAGCAGCCAAGAAACAGGGGGCGTCACTGAAGCTTTCTTT. It yields the protein CASSQETGGVTEAFF.

A few counts support this clonotype. The gene calls are TRBV6-2 or TRBV6-3 and TRBJ2-3, with D hard to call. V was clipped by 3 bases and J by 8 bases, with 12 bases between them. The CDR3 totals 13 residues. Germline CDR1 and CDR2: MNHEY and SVGEGT. The CDR3, as DNA: TGTGCCAGCAGTTATGGGTCATCCGGTACGCAGTATTTT. Protein product: CASSYGSSGTQYF.

This clonotype was observed a handful of times. The chain is built from TRBV1 and TRBJ2-3; TRBD2 is the table's D call and was not checked against the DNA. TRBV1 is a known pseudogene. The length of the CDR3 is 16 residues. CDR3 sequence: CTSSRWTMSYTDTQYF. The CDR3, as DNA: TGCACCAGCAGCCGCTGGACTATGTCATACACAGATACGCAGTATTTT.

The table lists this clonotype with a few counts. This chain links TRBV6-5 with TRBJ1-5; 7 bases are a match to TRBD1. In germline, CDR1 is MNHEY, CDR2 SVGAGI. The CDR3 runs 14 residues. After removal of 10 bases from V and 2 bases from J, the junction contained 8 bases not matched to a gene. The DNA for the CDR3 is TGTGCCACCCAAAGCGGACAGGGCAATCAGCCCCAGCATTTT. As protein: CATQSGQGNQPQHF.

The sample holds a few counts of this clonotype. The V and J genes are TRBV20-1 and TRBJ2-7; D remains ambiguous. Germline V gene data show CDR1 as DFQATT and CDR2 as SNEGSKA (reference sequence). V was clipped by 0 bases and J by 0 bases, with 9 bases between them. The CDR3 is 14 residues long. The CDR3 DNA follows: TGCAGTGCTAGAGATCGGCATAGCTCCTACGAGCAGTACTTC. Its protein product is CSARDRHSSYEQYF.

The chain combines TRBV7-6 with TRBJ1-4; maybe TRBD1 (6 bases). V lost 4 bases to trimming and J lost 3 bases, with 9 bases between them. Germline V lookup: CDR1 SGHVS, CDR2 FNYEAQ. This CDR3 contains 14 residues. The CDR3 DNA reads as TGTGCCAGCAGCTCAGGGGCTCCTAATGAAAAACTGTTTTTT. Protein product: CASSSGAPNEKLFF.

The V and J genes are TRBV28 and TRBJ2-7, with 7 bases aligning to TRBD1. Per the germline V gene, CDR1 is MDHEN and CDR2 is SYDVKM. Losses at the gene ends were 4 bases for V and 1 base for J; bases not matched to a gene: 10. This CDR3 comprises 16 residues. The CDR3 here is CASSYPTGARSYEQYF. The CDR3 coding sequence is TGTGCCAGCAGTTACCCAACAGGGGCCCGTTCCTACGAGCAGTACTTC.

The chain employs TRBV6-1 and TRBJ1-1, with D possibly matching TRBD1 (6 bases). CDR3 length: 14 residues. Trimming took 4 bases from V and 10 from J, leaving 19 bases between them. Germline CDR1 and CDR2: MNHNS and SASEGT. CDR3 DNA: TGTGCCAGCAGTGTTGACGGGGGCAGAAGGGGAGCTTTCTTT. This encodes CASSVDGGRRGAFF.

The chain joins TRBV4-1 to TRBJ2-2, with 9 bases lining up with TRBD1. Unmatched junction bases numbered 6, after V lost 1 base and J lost 6 bases. Germline V lookup: CDR1 MGHRA, CDR2 YSYEKL. The CDR3 is 16 residues long. The CDR3 loop is CASSQAGTGIAGELFF. CDR3 in DNA: TGCGCCAGCAGCCAAGCCGGGACAGGGATTGCCGGGGAGCTGTTTTTT.

This chain connects TRBV5-1 to TRBJ1-3, with 7 positions matching TRBD1. From germline, CDR1 is SGHRS and CDR2 YFSETQ. The CDR3 is made up of 17 amino acids. The V segment lost 0 bases and the J segment 0 bases; nucleotides outside the gene matches: 6. In DNA, the CDR3 is TGCGCCAGCAGCTTGGAGGGGGCACAGCTCTCTGGAAACACCATATATTTT. Encoded protein: CASSLEGAQLSGNTIYF.

This clonotype came up a few times. V usage is TRBV28 and J usage is TRBJ2-7; TRBD2 aligns across 7 bases. CDR1 and CDR2 from the germline V gene are MDHEN and SYDVKM. With V trimmed by 2 bases and J by 6 bases, 10 bases remained unmatched. There are 15 residues in the CDR3. The CDR3 spells CASSLRGGPSGEQYV. DNA for the CDR3: TGTGCCAGCAGTTTAAGGGGTGGGCCTAGCGGCGAGCAGTACGTC.

The rearrangement joins TRBV6-2 or TRBV6-3 to TRBJ2-5; D is unresolved. V dropped 8 bases and J dropped 3 bases, with 4 bases sitting between them. The CDR3 covers 10 residues. Per germline, CDR1 MNHEY and CDR2 SVGEGT. The CDR3 DNA sequence: TGTGCCAGCGCGGAAGAGACCCAGTACTTC. This gives the protein CASAEETQYF.

The chain is built from TRBV12-3 or TRBV12-4 and TRBJ1-2; 7 nucleotides agree with TRBD1. J lost 3 bases, V lost 6 bases, and 4 bases had no gene match. The CDR3 runs to 13 residues. The DNA of the CDR3 is TGTGCCAGCAGCCAGGGACAGCACTATGGCTACACCTTC. Its protein product is CASSQGQHYGYTF.

This chain uses TRBV29-1 with TRBJ2-7; no clear D gene. The CDR3 runs to 12 residues. The germline V gene has CDR1 SQVTM and CDR2 ANQGSEA. Deletions cut 5 bases from V and 3 bases from J, with 11 bases between. CDR3 region: CSVIGGNYEQYF. In DNA, the CDR3 is TGCAGCGTTATCGGCGGCAACTACGAGCAGTACTTC.

This clonotype turned up a few times. The rearrangement joins TRBV6-5 to TRBJ2-2; 9 nucleotides line up with TRBD1. Germline values: CDR1 MNHEY, CDR2 SVGAGI. This CDR3 region has 20 residues. The trim removed 5 bases at V and 0 bases at J, leaving 16 bases unmatched. The CDR3 reads CASSPSFGTGYTANTGELFF. The CDR3 DNA reads as TGTGCCAGCAGTCCATCATTCGGGACAGGGTATACCGCGAACACCGGGGAGCTGTTTTTT.

In this sample, this clonotype turned up a few times. The chain employs TRBV12-5 and TRBJ2-1, with 10 bases aligning to TRBD2. V gave up 5 bases and J gave up 7 bases; unmatched junction bases: 8. Germline V gene lookup returns CDR1 LGHNT and CDR2 FRNRAP. This CDR3 has 15 residues. The CDR3 region has the DNA TGTGCTAGTGGTCGACTAGCGGGCGGTAGGAATGAGCAGTTCTTC. It specifies CASGRLAGGRNEQFF.

The V gene is TRBV9, the J gene TRBJ2-5; either TRBD1 or TRBD2 may fit D (5 bases each). The germline CDR1 and CDR2 sequences are SGDLS and YYNGEE. CDR3 length: 15 residues. V shed 3 bases and J shed 0 bases, with 12 bases lying between them. DNA for the CDR3: TGTGCCAGCAGCGCGGGACCCCCGGACCAAGAGACCCAGTACTTC. This translates into CASSAGPPDQETQYF.

This clonotype came up a few times. The rearrangement links TRBV4-1 to TRBJ2-1; the D gene is possibly TRBD1 (6 bases). V was pared by 1 base and J by 6 bases, with 13 bases between. CDR3 length: 15 residues. Germline values: CDR1 MGHRA, CDR2 YSYEKL. The CDR3 DNA is TGCGCCAGCAGCCAAGGAACAGGGTCTCCCAATGAGCAGTTCTTC. This sequence encodes CASSQGTGSPNEQFF.

The CDR3 DNA sequence: TGTGCCAGCAGCAAATTGTACGAGCAGTACGTC. Protein product: CASSKLYEQYV. V is TRBV11-2 and J is TRBJ2-7; no reliable D call. There are 11 residues in the CDR3. Germline V gene lookup returns CDR1 SGHAT and CDR2 FQNNGV. V was trimmed by 5 bases and J by 4 bases, leaving 6 bases between them.

The chain combines TRBV7-3 with TRBJ2-3; 9 nucleotides match TRBD1. Trimming cost V 5 bases and J 4 bases; bases outside gene matches: 10. This CDR3 spans 16 amino acids. CDR1 and CDR2 from the germline V gene are SGHTA and FQGTGA. CDR3 loop: CASSRSPGQGSDTQYF. As DNA, the CDR3 is TGTGCCAGCAGCCGTTCACCGGGACAGGGTTCAGATACGCAGTATTTT.

The chain joins TRBV7-2 to TRBJ2-5, with TRBD2 as a possible D gene (6 bases). V was clipped by 5 bases and J by 9 bases, with 13 bases between them. The CDR3 length is 12 residues. In germline, CDR1 is SGHTA, CDR2 FQGNSA. This chain's CDR3 is CASSAEGGAQYF. As DNA, the CDR3 is TGTGCCAGCAGCGCCGAAGGAGGGGCCCAGTACTTC.

In its sample, this clonotype was seen a few times. The chain couples TRBV12-3 or TRBV12-4 to TRBJ2-5, with D uncertain. The CDR3 spans 13 residues. V shed 4 bases and J shed 3 bases, with 9 bases lying between them. CDR3 in amino acids: CASSWAGKETQYF. In nucleotides, the CDR3 is TGTGCCAGCAGTTGGGCCGGAAAAGAGACCCAGTACTTC.

The J gene is TRBJ2-3, the V gene TRBV7-9; D not certain. The germline gives CDR1 SEHNR, CDR2 FQNEAQ (reference sequence). CDR3 length: 12 residues. V was trimmed by 3 bases and J by 4 bases, leaving 5 bases between them. This chain's CDR3 is CASSLLSDTQYF. CDR3 in DNA: TGTGCCAGCAGCTTGTTGTCAGATACGCAGTATTTT.

This clonotype was counted at least ten times. The V and J genes are TRBV4-1 and TRBJ2-3; 8 nucleotides line up with TRBD2. The CDR3 totals 15 residues. Germline loops: CDR1 MGHRA, CDR2 YSYEKL. Trimming at V came to 7 bases and at J to 3 bases, leaving 9 bases not matched to a gene. This CDR3 reads CASTPTGGWTDTQYF. Here the CDR3 DNA reads TGCGCCAGCACCCCTACGGGGGGGTGGACAGATACGCAGTATTTT.

This clonotype was detected only a few times. V usage is TRBV6-2 or TRBV6-3 and J usage is TRBJ2-2; D may correspond to TRBD1 or TRBD2 (6 bases each). The V gene lost 7 bases and the J gene lost 3 bases, with 21 bases spanning the gap. The CDR3 loop spans 17 amino acids. Germline V gene lookup returns CDR1 MNHEY and CDR2 SVGEGT. The CDR3, as DNA: TGTGCCAGCACCCTGGCCTTCGGGGGCGACGACACCGGGGAGCTGTTTTTT. Translating it yields CASTLAFGGDDTGELFF.

This clonotype has only a few counts. The V gene is TRBV5-1, the J gene TRBJ2-1, with D unclear. CDR1 is SGHRS, CDR2 YFSETQ, per germline. Between the trimmed V and J ends, which lost 0 bases and 2 bases, there was a span of 9 bases. This CDR3 is built from 15 residues. CDR3 residues: CASSLVGSPYNEQFF. The CDR3 bases are TGCGCCAGCAGCTTGGTTGGCTCACCCTACAATGAGCAGTTCTTC. The entire variable domain, with the rest obtained from reference TRBV5-1 and TRBJ2-1, is as follows: KAGVTQTPRYLIKTRGQQVTLSCSPISGHRSVSWYQQTPGQGLQFLFEYFSETQRNKGNFPGRFSGRQFSNSRSEMNVSTLELGDSALYLCASSLVGSPYNEQFFGPGTRLTVL.

There are many counts of this clonotype. The CDR3 DNA is TGTGCCAGCAGTTACTTGATCACCACGTGGGAGCTGTTTTTT. It is translated as CASSYLITTWELFF. The chain uses TRBV6-2 or TRBV6-3 and TRBJ2-2; D not resolved. The CDR3 spans 14 residues. The germline V and J ends were trimmed by 1 base and 9 bases, with 12 bases remaining between them. Germline loops: CDR1 MNHEY, CDR2 SVGEGT.

The sample holds many counts of this clonotype. The CDR3, as DNA: TGTGCCAGCAGTTTAGCCCCTTGGAGCGGCTACGAGCAGTACTTC. It is translated as CASSLAPWSGYEQYF. The rearrangement uses TRBV12-3 or TRBV12-4 and TRBJ2-7, with D possibly TRBD2 on 5 matching bases. CDR3 length: 15 amino acids. Trimming left V 0 bases short and J 3 bases short, with 12 bases between.

This clonotype was detected only a few times. V usage is TRBV4-1 and J usage is TRBJ1-5; 7 nucleotides align to TRBD1. The CDR3 totals 15 residues. CDR1 and CDR2 from the germline V gene are MGHRA and YSYEKL. Trimming at V came to 4 bases and at J to 5 bases, leaving 8 bases not matched to a gene. In nucleotides, the CDR3 is TGCGCCAGCAGCCCCCGGGAGGGGGCATATCAGCCCCAGCATTTT. Translating gives CASSPREGAYQPQHF.